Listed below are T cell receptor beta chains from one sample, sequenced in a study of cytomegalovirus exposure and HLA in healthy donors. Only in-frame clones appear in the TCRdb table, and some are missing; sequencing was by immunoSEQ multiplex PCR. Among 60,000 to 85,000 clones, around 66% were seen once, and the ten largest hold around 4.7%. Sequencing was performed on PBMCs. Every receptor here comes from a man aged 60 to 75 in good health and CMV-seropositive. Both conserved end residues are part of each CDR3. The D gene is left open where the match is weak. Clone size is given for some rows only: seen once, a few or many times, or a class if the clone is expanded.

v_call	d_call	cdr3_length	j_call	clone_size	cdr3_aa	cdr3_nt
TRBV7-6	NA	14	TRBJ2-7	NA	CASSFSGGSYEQYF	TGTGCCAGCAGCTTCTCTGGCGGCTCCTACGAGCAGTACTTC
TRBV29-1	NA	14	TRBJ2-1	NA	CSVEERGRYNEQFF	TGCAGCGTTGAAGAACGGGGTAGATACAATGAGCAGTTCTTC
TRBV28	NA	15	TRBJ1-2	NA	CASSPIRDSYYGYTF	TGTGCCAGCAGTCCCATCCGGGACTCCTACTATGGCTACACCTTC
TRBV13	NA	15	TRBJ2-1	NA	CASSPRGGTYNEQFF	TGTGCCAGCAGCCCCCGAGGAGGAACCTACAATGAGCAGTTCTTC
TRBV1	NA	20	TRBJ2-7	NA	CTSSQDQGGRAIKGLHEQYF	TGCACCAGCAGCCAAGATCAAGGCGGGAGGGCCATTAAGGGCCTCCACGAGCAGTACTTC
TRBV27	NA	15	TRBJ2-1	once	CASSRGPATRNEQFF	TGTGCCAGCAGCAGGGGTCCTGCGACTCGCAATGAGCAGTTCTTC
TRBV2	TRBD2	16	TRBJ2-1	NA	CASSLYGGSSYNEQFF	TGTGCCAGCAGTCTATACGGGGGGAGCTCCTACAATGAGCAGTTCTTC
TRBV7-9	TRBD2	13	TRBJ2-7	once	CSSSFPSGYEQYF	TGTTCCAGCAGCTTTCCTAGCGGGTACGAGCAGTACTTC
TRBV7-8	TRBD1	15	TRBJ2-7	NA	CASSLAGTGNYEQYF	TGTGCCAGCAGCTTAGCCGGGACAGGGAACTACGAGCAGTACTTC
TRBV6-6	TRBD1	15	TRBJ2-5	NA	CASSPTRTGRETQYF	TGTGCCAGCAGCCCCACCCGGACAGGGCGAGAGACCCAGTACTTC
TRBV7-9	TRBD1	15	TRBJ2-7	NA	CASSFLGQGPYEQYF	TGTGCCAGCAGCTTTTTGGGACAGGGACCCTACGAGCAGTACTTC
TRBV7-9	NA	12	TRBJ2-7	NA	CSSSWEGGGEYF	TGTTCCAGCAGCTGGGAAGGAGGGGGGGAGTACTTC
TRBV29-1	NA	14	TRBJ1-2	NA	CSVDTDKANYGYTF	TGCAGCGTTGATACGGACAAAGCCAACTATGGCTACACCTTC
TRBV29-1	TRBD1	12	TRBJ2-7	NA	CSFTGVDSEQYF	TGCAGCTTTACAGGGGTAGACTCCGAGCAGTACTTC
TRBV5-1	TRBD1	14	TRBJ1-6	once	CASSGGQDNSPLHF	TGCGCCAGCAGCGGGGGACAGGATAATTCACCCCTCCACTTT
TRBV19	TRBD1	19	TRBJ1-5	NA	CASSPRTGGEVNGNQPQHF	TGTGCCAGTAGTCCTCGGACAGGGGGCGAAGTGAATGGCAATCAGCCCCAGCATTTT
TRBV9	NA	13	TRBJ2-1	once	CASSVRRDNEQFF	TGTGCCAGCAGCGTAAGGCGGGACAATGAGCAGTTCTTC
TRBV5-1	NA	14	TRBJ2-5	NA	CASSTQTLQETQYF	TGCGCCAGCAGTACTCAGACTTTACAAGAGACCCAGTACTTC
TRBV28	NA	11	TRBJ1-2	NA	CASSSLGGYTF	TGTGCCAGCAGTTCACTCGGGGGCTACACCTTC
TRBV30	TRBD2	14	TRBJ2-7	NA	CAWSVIGLAGEQYF	TGTGCCTGGAGTGTAATTGGACTAGCGGGCGAGCAGTACTTC
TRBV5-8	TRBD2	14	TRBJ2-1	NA	CASFLSGTYNEQFF	TGTGCCAGTTTTCTTAGCGGGACGTACAATGAGCAGTTCTTC
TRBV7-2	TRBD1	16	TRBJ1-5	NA	CASSALTGGPNQPQHF	TGTGCCAGCAGCGCTTTGACAGGGGGCCCGAATCAGCCCCAGCATTTT
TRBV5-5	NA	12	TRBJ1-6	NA	CASSLDGAPLHF	TGTGCCAGCAGCTTGGACGGGGCACCCCTCCACTTT
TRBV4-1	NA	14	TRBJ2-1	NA	CASSQDRLGSEQFF	TGCGCCAGCAGCCAAGATAGGCTCGGGAGTGAGCAGTTCTTC
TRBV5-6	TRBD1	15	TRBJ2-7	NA	CASSFPGTGAYEQYF	TGTGCCAGCAGCTTCCCCGGGACAGGGGCCTACGAGCAGTACTTC
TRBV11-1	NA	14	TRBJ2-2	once	CASSLARRVGELFF	TGTGCCAGCAGCTTAGCGAGAAGAGTCGGGGAGCTGTTTTTT
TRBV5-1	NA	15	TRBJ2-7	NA	CASSLLPGLSYEQYF	TGCGCCAGCAGCTTGCTCCCAGGGTTGTCGTACGAGCAGTACTTC
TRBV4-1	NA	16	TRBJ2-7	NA	CASSQYLRGALYEQYF	TGCGCCAGCAGCCAATATTTACGGGGGGCGCTTTACGAGCAGTACTTC
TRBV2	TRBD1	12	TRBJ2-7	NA	CASSGTGDEQYF	TGTGCCAGCAGCGGGACAGGTGACGAGCAGTACTTC
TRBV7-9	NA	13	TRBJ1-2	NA	CASSTHANYGYTF	TGTGCCAGCAGCACACATGCCAACTATGGCTACACCTTC
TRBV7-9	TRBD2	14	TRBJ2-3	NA	CASSLVLAGDTQYF	TGTGCCAGCAGCTTAGTATTAGCGGGGGATACGCAGTATTTT
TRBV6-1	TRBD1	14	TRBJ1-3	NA	CASGWDRGSVAIYF	TGTGCCAGCGGTTGGGACAGAGGATCGGTGGCCATATATTTT
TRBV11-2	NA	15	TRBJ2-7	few	CASSPGGTQSYEQYF	TGTGCCAGCAGCCCAGGGGGGACACAGTCCTACGAGCAGTACTTC
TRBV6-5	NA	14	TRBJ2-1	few	CASSYSGAPNEQFF	TGTGCCAGCAGTTACTCGGGGGCCCCAAATGAGCAGTTCTTC
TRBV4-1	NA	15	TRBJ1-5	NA	CASSQDTGRNQPQHF	TGCGCCAGCAGCCAAGACACAGGGCGCAATCAGCCCCAGCATTTT
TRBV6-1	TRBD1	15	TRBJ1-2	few	CASSEAPGGQGGYTF	TGTGCCAGCAGTGAAGCCCCGGGGGGACAGGGAGGCTACACCTTC
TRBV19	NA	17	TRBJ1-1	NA	CASSMTEKTFSNTEAFF	TGTGCCAGTAGCATGACAGAAAAGACCTTTTCGAACACTGAAGCTTTCTTT
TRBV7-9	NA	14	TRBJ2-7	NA	CASSPVSGPYEQYF	TGTGCCAGCAGCCCCGTCTCAGGGCCCTACGAGCAGTACTTC
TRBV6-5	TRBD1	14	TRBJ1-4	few	CASSVGQGNEKLFF	TGTGCCAGCAGTGTCGGACAGGGGAATGAAAAACTGTTTTTT
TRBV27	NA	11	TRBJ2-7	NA	CASSRGYEQYF	TGTGCCAGCAGTAGAGGCTACGAGCAGTACTTC
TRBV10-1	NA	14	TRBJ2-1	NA	CASSESGAGNEQFF	TGCGCCAGCAGTGAGTCGGGCGCGGGCAATGAGCAGTTCTTC
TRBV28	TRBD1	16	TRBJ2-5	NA	CASSFLGQGARETQYF	TGTGCCAGCAGTTTTTTGGGACAGGGGGCGCGGGAGACCCAGTACTTC
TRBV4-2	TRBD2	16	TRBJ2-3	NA	CASSARTSGNTDTQYF	TGTGCCAGCAGCGCCCGGACTAGCGGAAACACAGATACGCAGTATTTT
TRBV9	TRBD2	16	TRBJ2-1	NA	CASSASGGASYNEQFF	TGTGCCAGCAGCGCCAGCGGGGGGGCTTCCTACAATGAGCAGTTCTTC
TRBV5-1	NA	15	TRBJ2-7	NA	CASSRLWGPSYEQYF	TGCGCCAGCAGCCGGCTCTGGGGGCCCTCCTACGAGCAGTACTTC
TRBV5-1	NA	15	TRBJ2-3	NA	CASSSTRAGTDTQYF	TGCGCCAGCAGCTCGACCAGGGCGGGCACAGATACGCAGTATTTT
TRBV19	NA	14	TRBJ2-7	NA	CASSIWDSGDEQYF	TGTGCCAGTAGTATATGGGACTCCGGCGACGAGCAGTACTTC
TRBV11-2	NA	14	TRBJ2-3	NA	CASSLDTGPDTQYF	TGTGCCAGCAGCTTAGACACTGGTCCAGATACGCAGTATTTT
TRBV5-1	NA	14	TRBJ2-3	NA	CASTLGGSTDTQYF	TGCGCCAGCACCCTAGGCGGGTCCACAGATACGCAGTATTTT
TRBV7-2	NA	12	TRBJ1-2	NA	CASTGGYYGYTF	TGTGCCAGCACTGGAGGCTACTATGGCTACACCTTC
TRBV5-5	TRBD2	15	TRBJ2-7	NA	CASSRGLAGGYEQYF	TGTGCCAGCAGCAGGGGACTAGCGGGGGGCTACGAGCAGTACTTC
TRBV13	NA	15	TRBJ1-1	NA	CASSPEGWMNTEAFF	TGTGCCAGCAGCCCAGAGGGCTGGATGAACACTGAAGCTTTCTTT